This T cell receptor (beta chain) appears in the sequencing data of a study of CD8+ T cells in alopecia areata. From germline, CDR1 is ENHRY and CDR2 SYGVKD. CDR3 length: 15 amino acids. Trimming removed 4 bases from V and 4 bases from J, with 11 bases in between. Following RNA extraction, reverse transcription yielded cDNA that acted as the sequencing template. The assay was immunoSEQ multiplex PCR, and TCRdb's table has in-frame clones only and misses some. The sample carries about 4,200 clones, about 63% recorded once. On this clone itself: The antigen remains undetermined.

Overall study results and limits: Possibly because of HLA-related factors, TCR sharing was less clear across patients than in mice. Affected scalp, especially in alopecia totalis/universalis, had a higher clonality than normal scalp did. When scalp samples are sequenced, resident alphabeta T cells of normal skin are also captured.

The chain joins TRBV10-3 to TRBJ1-6; possibly TRBD1 for D (5 bases). Sample: skin. The TCR originated in a human donor in good health. The CDR3 sequence: CAISAGADYNSPLHF. CDR3 nucleotide sequence: TGTGCCATCAGTGCCGGGGCCGATTATAATTCACCCCTCCACTTT.